This T cell receptor beta chain was identified during a study of blood T cell repertoires in COVID-19. Study-level information: Italy, Spain and the United States were the sources of the convalescent and acute COVID-19 samples.

In the study's own analysis: From reference gene primer amplification, estimates of nucleated cell counts were derived. The assay was immunoSEQ multiplex PCR, and TCRdb's table has in-frame clones only and misses some. Clonal size and the V and J genes are those of that table, whereas D and trimming came from the DNA. The table has 240,000 or so clones, about four fifths seen once; the top ten hold over 8%. The source of this sequence is a woman at least 80 years old with acute or convalescent COVID-19. The specimen sequenced was peripheral blood.

The CDR3 nucleotides are TGCGCCAGCAGACCGACTAGCGGGACCTCCTACGAGCAGTACTTC. Protein product: CASRPTSGTSYEQYF. The chain combines TRBV5-1 with TRBJ2-7; 11 bases are a match to TRBD2. This CDR3 is 15 amino acids long. The V gene end was trimmed by 5 bases and the J gene end by 0 bases; junction bases not matched to a gene: 4. CDR1 is SGHRS, CDR2 YFSETQ, per germline. Supplemented by reference TRBV5-1 and TRBJ2-7, the full variable domain reads KAGVTQTPRYLIKTRGQQVTLSCSPISGHRSVSWYQQTPGQGLQFLFEYFSETQRNKGNFPGRFSGRQFSNSRSEMNVSTLELGDSALYLCASRPTSGTSYEQYFGPGTRLTVT.